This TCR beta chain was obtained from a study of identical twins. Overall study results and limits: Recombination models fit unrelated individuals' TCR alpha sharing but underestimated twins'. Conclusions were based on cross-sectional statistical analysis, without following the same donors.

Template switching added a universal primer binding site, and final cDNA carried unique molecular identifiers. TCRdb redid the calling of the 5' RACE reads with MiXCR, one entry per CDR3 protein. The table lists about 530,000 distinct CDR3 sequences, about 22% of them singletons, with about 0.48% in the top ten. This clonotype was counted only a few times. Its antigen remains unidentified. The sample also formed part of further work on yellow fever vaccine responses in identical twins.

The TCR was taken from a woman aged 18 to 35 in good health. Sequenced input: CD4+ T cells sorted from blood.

The CDR3 loop is CASSRPGYTDTQYF. CDR3 sequence (DNA): TGCGCCAGCAGCCGGCCAGGCTACACAGATACGCAGTATTTT. The gene calls are TRBV4-1 and TRBJ2-3; D remains ambiguous. Trimming cost V 4 bases and J 2 bases, with 10 bases left between them. Germline V gene sequence: CDR1 MGHRA, CDR2 YSYEKL. This CDR3 contains 14 residues.